The source of this T cell receptor (beta chain) is a study of blood T cell repertoires in COVID-19. Background on the study: Both acute and convalescent COVID-19 samples were obtained from the United States, Italy and Spain. PBMCs, B-cell-depleted T cells, or T cells provided the cDNA or gDNA that made up the material.

The V and J ends lost 11 bases and 4 bases, in that order; junction bases with no gene match: 5. There are 13 residues in the CDR3. Per the original data handling: For nucleated cells, counts were estimated from reference gene primer amplification. The table came from immunoSEQ multiplex PCR; TCRdb's copy has only in-frame clones and leaves some out. V, J and clone size derive from that table, while D and trimming were established from the DNA sequence. The data contain fewer than 200,000 clones, approximately 82% of them singletons. The TCR sequence derives from a woman at least 80 years old with acute or convalescent COVID-19. The chain is built from TRBV12-3 or TRBV12-4 and TRBJ1-1; 12 nucleotides line up with TRBD1. The sample was peripheral blood. The DNA for the CDR3 is TGTGCCGGGACAGGGGGCTGGGGCACTGAAGCTTTCTTT. Translated: CAGTGGWGTEAFF.